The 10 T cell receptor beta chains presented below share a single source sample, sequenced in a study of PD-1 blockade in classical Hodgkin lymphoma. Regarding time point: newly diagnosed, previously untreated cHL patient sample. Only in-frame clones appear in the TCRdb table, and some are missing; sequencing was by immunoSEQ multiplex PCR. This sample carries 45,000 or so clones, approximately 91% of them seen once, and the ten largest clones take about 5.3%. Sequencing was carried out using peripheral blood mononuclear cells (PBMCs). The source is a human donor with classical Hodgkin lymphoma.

As DNA, the CDR3 is TGTGCCAGCAGTTACGACAGGGGCGCGGGCGAGCAGTACTTC. It specifies CASSYDRGAGEQYF. The rearrangement joins TRBV6-5 to TRBJ2-7; the match to TRBD1 covers 8 bases. The CDR3 totals 14 residues. Germline CDR1 reads MNHEY; CDR2 reads SVGAGI. With 2 bases clipped from V and 6 bases from J, the junction kept 6 bases outside the gene matches.

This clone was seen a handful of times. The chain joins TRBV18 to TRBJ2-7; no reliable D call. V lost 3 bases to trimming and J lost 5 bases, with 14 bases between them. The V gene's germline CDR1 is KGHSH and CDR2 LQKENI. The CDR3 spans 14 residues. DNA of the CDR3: TGTGCCAGCTCACCCCCGGGCCCCAGGAACGAGCAGTACTTC. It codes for CASSPPGPRNEQYF.

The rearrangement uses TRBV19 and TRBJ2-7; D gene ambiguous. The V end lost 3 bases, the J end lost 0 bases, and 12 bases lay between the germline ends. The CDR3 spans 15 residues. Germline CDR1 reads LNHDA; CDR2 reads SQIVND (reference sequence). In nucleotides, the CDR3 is TGTGCCAGTAGTATTGATTCCCAAGTCTCCTACGAGCAGTACTTC. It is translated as CASSIDSQVSYEQYF.

CDR3 sequence: CASSNPTTGGAPSDYGYTF. CDR3 bases: TGTGCCAGTAGTAATCCCACGACGGGCGGGGCCCCAAGCGACTATGGCTACACCTTC. The chain couples TRBV19 to TRBJ1-2, with TRBD1 as a possible D gene (5 bases). The CDR3 extends over 19 amino acids. The germline CDR1 and CDR2 sequences are LNHDA and SQIVND (reference sequence). Trimming stripped 4 bases from V and 3 bases from J, with 27 bases between.

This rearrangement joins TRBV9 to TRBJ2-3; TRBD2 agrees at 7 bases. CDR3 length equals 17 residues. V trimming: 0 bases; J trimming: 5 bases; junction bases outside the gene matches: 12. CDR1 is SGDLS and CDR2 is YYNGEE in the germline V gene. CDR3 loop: CASSVGVAGAAIDTQYF. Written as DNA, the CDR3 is TGTGCCAGCAGCGTAGGAGTCGCGGGAGCGGCTATAGATACGCAGTATTTT.

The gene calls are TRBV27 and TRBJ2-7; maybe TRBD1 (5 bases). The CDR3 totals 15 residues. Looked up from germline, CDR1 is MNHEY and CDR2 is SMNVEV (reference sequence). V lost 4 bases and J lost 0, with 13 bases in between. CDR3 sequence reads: CASSYGASLSYEQYF. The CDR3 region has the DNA TGTGCCAGCAGTTATGGGGCCAGCCTCTCCTACGAGCAGTACTTC.

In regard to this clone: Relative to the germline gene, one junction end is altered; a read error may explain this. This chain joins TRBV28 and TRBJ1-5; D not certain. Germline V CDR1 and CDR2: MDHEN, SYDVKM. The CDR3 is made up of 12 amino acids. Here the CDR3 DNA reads TGTGCCAGCCTTTCAGCCTTCGGGCGAAGGGATTTT. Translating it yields CASLSAFGRRDF.

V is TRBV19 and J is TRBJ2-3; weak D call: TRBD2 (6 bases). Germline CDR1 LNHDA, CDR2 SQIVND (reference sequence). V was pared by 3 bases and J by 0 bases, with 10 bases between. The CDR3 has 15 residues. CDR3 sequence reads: CASSMGGSSTDTQYF. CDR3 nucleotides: TGTGCCAGTAGTATGGGGGGATCTAGCACAGATACGCAGTATTTT.

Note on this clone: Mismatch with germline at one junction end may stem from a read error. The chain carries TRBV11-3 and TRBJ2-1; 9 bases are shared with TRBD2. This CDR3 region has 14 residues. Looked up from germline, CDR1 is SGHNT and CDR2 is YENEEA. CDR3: CASSPGLAPRTGIF. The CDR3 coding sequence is TGTGCCAGCAGCCCAGGACTAGCGCCCCGCACCGGGATCTTC.

Here the CDR3 reads CASSPGRGEAFF. In DNA form, the CDR3 reads TGTGCCAGCAGCCCGGGTAGAGGTGAAGCTTTCTTT. The chain is built from TRBV7-9 and TRBJ1-1; no firm D call. Germline V gene sequence: CDR1 SEHNR, CDR2 FQNEAQ (reference sequence). The CDR3 consists of 12 residues. The V and J ends lost 5 bases and 7 bases respectively, with 11 bases between them.